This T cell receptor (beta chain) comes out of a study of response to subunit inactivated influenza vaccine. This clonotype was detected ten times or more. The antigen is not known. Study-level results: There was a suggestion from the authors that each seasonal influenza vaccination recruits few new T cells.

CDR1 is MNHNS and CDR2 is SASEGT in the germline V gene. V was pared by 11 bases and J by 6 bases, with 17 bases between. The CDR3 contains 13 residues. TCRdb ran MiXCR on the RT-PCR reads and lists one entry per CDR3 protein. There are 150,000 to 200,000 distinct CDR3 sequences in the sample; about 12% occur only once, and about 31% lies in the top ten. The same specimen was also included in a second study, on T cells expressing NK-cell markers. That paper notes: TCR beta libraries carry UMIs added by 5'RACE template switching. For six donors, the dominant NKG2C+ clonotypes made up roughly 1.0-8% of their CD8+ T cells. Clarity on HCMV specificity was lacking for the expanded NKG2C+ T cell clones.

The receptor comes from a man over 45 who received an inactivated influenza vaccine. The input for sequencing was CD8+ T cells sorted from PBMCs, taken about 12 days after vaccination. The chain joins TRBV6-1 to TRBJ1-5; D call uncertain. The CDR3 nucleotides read TGTGCCTGTCGGTCTGGCGTTGGTCAGCCCCAGCATTTT. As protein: CACRSGVGQPQHF.